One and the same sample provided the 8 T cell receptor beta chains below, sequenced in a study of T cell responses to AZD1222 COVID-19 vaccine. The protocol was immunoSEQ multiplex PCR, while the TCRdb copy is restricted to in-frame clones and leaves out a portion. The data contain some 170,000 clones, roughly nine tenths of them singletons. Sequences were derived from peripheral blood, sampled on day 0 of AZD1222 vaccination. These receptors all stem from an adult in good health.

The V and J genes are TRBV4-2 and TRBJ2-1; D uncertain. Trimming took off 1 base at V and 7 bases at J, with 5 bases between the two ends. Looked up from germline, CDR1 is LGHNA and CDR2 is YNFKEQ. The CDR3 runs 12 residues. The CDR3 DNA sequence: TGTGCCAGCAGCCAAGCCAGTAATGAGCAGTTCTTC. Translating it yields CASSQASNEQFF.

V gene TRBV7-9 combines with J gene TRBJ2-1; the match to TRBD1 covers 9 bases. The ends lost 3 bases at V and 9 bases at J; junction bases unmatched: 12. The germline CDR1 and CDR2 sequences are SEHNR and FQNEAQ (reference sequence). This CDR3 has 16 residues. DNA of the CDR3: TGTGCCAGCAGCTTCGAAACAGGGGGCGGAAGGGGTGAGCAGTTCTTC. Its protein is CASSFETGGGRGEQFF.

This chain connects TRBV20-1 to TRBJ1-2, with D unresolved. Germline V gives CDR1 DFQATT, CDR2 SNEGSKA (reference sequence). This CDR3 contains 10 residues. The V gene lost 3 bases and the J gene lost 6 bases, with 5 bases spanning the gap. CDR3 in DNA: TGCAGTGCTAGTTGGGATGGCTACACCTTC. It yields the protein CSASWDGYTF.

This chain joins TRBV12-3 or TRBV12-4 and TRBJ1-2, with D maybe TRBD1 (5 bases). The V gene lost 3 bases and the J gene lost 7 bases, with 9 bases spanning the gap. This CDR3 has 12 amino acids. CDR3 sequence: CASSFPGGGYTF. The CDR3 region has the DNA TGTGCCAGCAGTTTCCCGGGGGGTGGCTACACCTTC.

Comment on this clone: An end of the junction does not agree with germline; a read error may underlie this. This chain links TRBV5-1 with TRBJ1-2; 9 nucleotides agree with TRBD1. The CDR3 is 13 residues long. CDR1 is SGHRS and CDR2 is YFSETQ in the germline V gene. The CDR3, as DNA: TGCGCCAGCAGCTTGGGGTCGGGACAGGGATTGGAATTC. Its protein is CASSLGSGQGLEF.

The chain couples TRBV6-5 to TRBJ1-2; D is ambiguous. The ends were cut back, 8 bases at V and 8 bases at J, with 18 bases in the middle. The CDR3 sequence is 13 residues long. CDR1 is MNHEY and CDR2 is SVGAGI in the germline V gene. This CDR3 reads CASQFEQFFGYTF. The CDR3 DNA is TGTGCCAGCCAATTCGAACAATTTTTCGGCTACACCTTC.

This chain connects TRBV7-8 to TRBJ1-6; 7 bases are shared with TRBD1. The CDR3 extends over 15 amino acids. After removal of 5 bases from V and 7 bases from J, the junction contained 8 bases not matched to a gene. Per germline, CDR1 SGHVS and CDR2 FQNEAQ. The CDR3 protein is CASSPRQGGNSPLHF. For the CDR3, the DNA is TGTGCCAGCAGCCCCAGACAGGGTGGGAATTCACCCCTCCACTTT.

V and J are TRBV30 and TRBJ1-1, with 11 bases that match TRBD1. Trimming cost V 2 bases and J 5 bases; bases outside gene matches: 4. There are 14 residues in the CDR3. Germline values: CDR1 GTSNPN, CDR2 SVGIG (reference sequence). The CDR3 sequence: CAWSKDRGQTEAFF. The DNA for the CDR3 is TGTGCCTGGAGTAAGGACAGGGGGCAAACTGAAGCTTTCTTT.